The rows below give T cell receptor beta chains drawn from one sample of a study of blood T cell repertoires in COVID-19. Profiled with immunoSEQ multiplex PCR; TCRdb holds only in-frame clones, not every one. The top ten hold 1.2% of the sample, which has about 200,000 clones, approximately 90% seen once. The sequencing input was PBMCs or T cells enriched from blood (not recorded which). All receptors come from a man aged 25-40 years who had recovered from COVID-19. Both conserved end residues are trimmed from each CDR3.

V: TRBV19
J: TRBJ1-2
CDR3: ASRYRDRVGYT

V: TRBV19
J: TRBJ2-6
CDR3: ASSPPGPGANVLT

V: TRBV13
J: TRBJ2-1
CDR3: ASSLANNEQF

V: TRBV5-1
J: TRBJ2-4
CDR3: ASSLGWVAALAKNIQY

V: TRBV10-2
J: TRBJ1-1
CDR3: ASSESVRGWTEAF

V: TRBV30
J: TRBJ2-6
CDR3: AWSSGGTGANVLT

V: TRBV28
J: TRBJ2-5
CDR3: ASSPRGGYQETQY

V: TRBV4-3
J: TRBJ2-3
CDR3: ASSQGAGGTDTQY

V: TRBV28
J: TRBJ2-1
CDR3: ASSDPGLAGSF

V: TRBV11-2
J: TRBJ2-7
CDR3: ASSLAGTGGSEQY

V: TRBV9
J: TRBJ2-3
CDR3: ASSAPSGGSRDTQY

V: TRBV28
J: TRBJ2-7
CDR3: ASVRPDYYEQY

V: TRBV24-1
J: TRBJ2-3
CDR3: ATSDLIAGVTDTQY

V: TRBV5-4
J: TRBJ1-1
CDR3: ASSEKQGVRAF

V: TRBV19
J: TRBJ2-7
CDR3: ASSMFWQGGEQY

V: TRBV15
J: TRBJ1-1
CDR3: ATSRQTGGGEAF

V: TRBV11-2
J: TRBJ2-2
CDR3: ASSHRVIANTGELF

V: TRBV7-6
J: TRBJ1-1
CDR3: ASSTRQGIKTF

V: TRBV7-2
J: TRBJ1-3
CDR3: ASSLVQAGAGNTIY

V: TRBV28
J: TRBJ2-7
CDR3: ASRMRGVEQY

V: TRBV14
J: TRBJ2-1
CDR3: ASSQRGLSSYNEQF

V: TRBV7-9
J: TRBJ1-1
CDR3: ASSVGIGGRTEAF

V: TRBV6-2/TRBV6-3
J: TRBJ1-1
CDR3: ASSPTQGWSEAF

V: TRBV11-2
J: TRBJ1-6
CDR3: ASSRRDSSSYNSPLH

V: TRBV4-1
J: TRBJ2-7
CDR3: ASSQAHSQADYEQY

V: TRBV7-2
J: TRBJ2-1
CDR3: ASSPLLAARTYNEQF

V: TRBV9
J: TRBJ1-5
CDR3: ASSVGGGLEQPQH

V: TRBV5-1
J: TRBJ1-2
CDR3: ASSFGQGYYGYT

V: TRBV18
J: TRBJ2-5
CDR3: ASSATGAETQY

V: TRBV5-4
J: TRBJ2-7
CDR3: ASSLGTSGIYEQY

V: TRBV10-3
J: TRBJ1-1
CDR3: AISESVMNTEAF

V: TRBV24-1
J: TRBJ2-2
CDR3: ATSDPLQGTGELF

V: TRBV7-6
J: TRBJ2-1
CDR3: ASSTGQGASYNEQF

V: TRBV27
J: TRBJ2-7
CDR3: ASSLEGRVGYEQY

V: TRBV7-9
J: TRBJ2-7
CDR3: ASSLGGGYPGGEQY

V: TRBV5-8
J: TRBJ2-1
CDR3: ARTRAGGPFLYNEQF

V: TRBV7-8
J: TRBJ2-7
CDR3: ASGRGLSYEQY

V: TRBV24-1
J: TRBJ2-1
CDR3: ATSDLDNSASGRAYEQF

V: TRBV5-1
J: TRBJ2-7
CDR3: ASSLESGSGYEQY

V: TRBV3-1/TRBV3-2
J: TRBJ2-1
CDR3: ASSWTGEVNEQF

V: TRBV9
J: TRBJ2-5
CDR3: ASSAGLAGVGAEETQY

V: TRBV18
J: TRBJ2-7
CDR3: ASSQEGAGYEQY

V: TRBV4-3
J: TRBJ2-1
CDR3: ASSQVFQGGNEQF

V: TRBV15
J: TRBJ1-2
CDR3: ATNHRVYADGYT